A single sample is the source of the 15 T cell receptor beta chains below, sequenced in a study of blood T cell repertoires in COVID-19. TCRdb's table, derived via immunoSEQ multiplex PCR, lists solely in-frame clones and lacks some. In the table there are 200,000 to 300,000 clones, approximately 89% of which are singletons. Sequenced input: peripheral blood. Every receptor here comes from a woman aged 25 to 39 with COVID-19, enrolled during active disease.

The chain links TRBV9 to TRBJ2-5; TRBD2 matches at 11 bases. This CDR3 contains 15 residues. The V gene end was trimmed by 0 bases and the J gene end by 5 bases; junction bases not matched to a gene: 3. Per the germline V gene, CDR1 is SGDLS and CDR2 is YYNGEE. The CDR3 DNA sequence: TGTGCCAGCAGCGTAGTTACTAGCGGGGGTGAGACCCAGTACTTC. Translating gives CASSVVTSGGETQYF.

The chain combines TRBV19 with TRBJ1-6, with D possibly being TRBD1 (6 bases). V lost 6 bases, J lost 6 bases, and 12 bases lay in between. The CDR3 contains 14 residues. Germline CDR1 reads LNHDA; CDR2 reads SQIVND (reference sequence). CDR3 sequence (DNA): TGTGCCAGTAGACGGGGGGCAGGTAATTCACCCCTCCACTTT. Protein: CASRRGAGNSPLHF.

The chain is built from TRBV6-2 or TRBV6-3 and TRBJ1-2; D is unclear. The CDR3 is 11 amino acids. CDR1 and CDR2 (germline): MNHEY, SVGEGT. V was pared by 6 bases and J by 3 bases, with 5 bases between. The CDR3 DNA follows: TGTGCCAGCAGCTTCTACTATGGCTACACCTTC. Protein product: CASSFYYGYTF.

V and J are TRBV5-6 and TRBJ2-7, with a tentative D call TRBD2 (5 bases). V dropped 3 bases and J dropped 4 bases, with 14 bases sitting between them. CDR1 SGHDT and CDR2 YYEEEE come from the germline V gene. This CDR3 has 14 amino acids. CDR3 bases: TGTGCCAGCAGCTCCCTCTGGAGGACTTACGAGCAGTACTTC. Translating it yields CASSSLWRTYEQYF.

The chain links TRBV6-5 to TRBJ2-5, with 9 positions matching TRBD2. CDR1 and CDR2 (germline): MNHEY, SVGAGI. This CDR3 spans 15 amino acids. The trim removed 8 bases at V and 5 bases at J, leaving 12 bases unmatched. The CDR3 DNA is TGTGCCAGCTGCAGCGGGGGGCCAGGGCAGGAGACCCAGTACTTC. Translating gives CASCSGGPGQETQYF.

The chain is built from TRBV18 and TRBJ1-5, with TRBD1 matching over 8 bases. Germline assignment: CDR1 KGHSH and CDR2 LQKENI. The CDR3 runs to 18 residues. The V and J ends lost 4 bases and 1 base, in that order; junction bases with no gene match: 12. In DNA form, the CDR3 reads TGTGCCAGCTCACTCTTGAACAGGGGGGGAGGCAGCAATCAGCCCCAGCATTTT. Protein product: CASSLLNRGGGSNQPQHF.

The chain joins TRBV2 to TRBJ2-4; D might be TRBD2 (5 bases). V was pared by 5 bases and J by 0 bases, with 8 bases between. The CDR3 is 14 amino acids. The germline CDR1 and CDR2 sequences are SNHLY and FYNNEI. CDR3 loop: CASSLSGAKNIQYF. The CDR3 bases are TGTGCCAGCAGTCTAAGCGGAGCCAAAAACATTCAGTACTTC.

The chain carries TRBV3-1 (or the pseudogene TRBV3-2) and TRBJ2-1; 8 bases align to TRBD2. V lost 4 bases, J lost 4 bases, and 6 bases stayed unmatched. This CDR3 has 15 amino acids. Germline assignment: CDR1 LGHDT and CDR2 YNNKEL (reference sequence). The CDR3 DNA is TGTGCCAGCAGCCCCTCGCGGGGGGCTTACAATGAGCAGTTCTTC. Amino acid sequence: CASSPSRGAYNEQFF.

The chain is built from TRBV6-6 and TRBJ2-7; 10 positions match TRBD1. This CDR3 is built from 15 residues. V lost 5 bases and J lost 5; bases outside the gene matches: 9. Germline CDR1 MNHNY, CDR2 SVGAGI (reference sequence). CDR3 DNA: TGTGCCAGCAGTCCGCGGACAGGGGGAGATGACGAGCAGTACTTC. The encoded protein is CASSPRTGGDDEQYF.

This chain joins TRBV5-1 and TRBJ2-1; D not certain. This CDR3 has 14 residues. V was trimmed by 0 bases and J by 3 bases, leaving 7 bases between them. The germline V gene encodes CDR1 SGHRS and CDR2 YFSETQ. In DNA, the CDR3 is TGCGCCAGCAGCTTGGGAGGAAGCTACAATGAGCAGTTCTTC. This encodes CASSLGGSYNEQFF.

The chain carries TRBV19 and TRBJ2-2; 15 positions agree with TRBD2. CDR3 length: 19 amino acids. The V and J ends lost 6 bases and 3 bases, in that order; junction bases with no gene match: 11. Germline loops: CDR1 LNHDA, CDR2 SQIVND (reference sequence). The CDR3 region is CASRRPGLAGGEDTGELFF. The CDR3 DNA is TGTGCCAGTAGGAGACCGGGACTAGCGGGGGGCGAGGACACCGGGGAGCTGTTTTTT.

V gene TRBV18 combines with J gene TRBJ2-7; perhaps TRBD1 as D (5 bases). The CDR3 is 14 residues long. Germline CDR1 KGHSH, CDR2 LQKENI. V gave up 2 bases and J gave up 4 bases, with 12 bases separating them. The CDR3 sequence is CASSPRQGTYEQYF. For the CDR3, the DNA is TGTGCCAGCTCACCAAGGCAGGGAACATACGAGCAGTACTTC.

This clone was seen a handful of times. V and J are TRBV5-4 and TRBJ2-1; 7 bases map to TRBD1. The V and J ends lost 4 bases and 0 bases, in that order; junction bases with no gene match: 4. Germline V gene lookup returns CDR1 SGHNT and CDR2 YYREEE (reference sequence). The CDR3 sequence is 15 residues long. Here the CDR3 reads CASSPGQTSYNEQFF. The CDR3 DNA reads TGTGCCAGCAGCCCGGGACAGACCTCCTACAATGAGCAGTTCTTC.

In its sample, this clone was seen many times. The chain employs TRBV10-3 and TRBJ1-2, with a tentative D call TRBD1 (5 bases). Germline lookup yields CDR1 ENHRY and CDR2 SYGVKD. V lost 0 bases, J lost 3 bases, and 11 bases lay in between. The length of the CDR3 is 15 residues. The CDR3 here is CAISESVDTDYGYTF. The CDR3 DNA reads TGTGCCATCAGTGAGTCCGTGGACACCGACTATGGCTACACCTTC.

CDR3 region: CASSLEVIALAATDTQYF. The CDR3 region has the DNA TGTGCCAGCAGCTTAGAGGTTATCGCGCTAGCGGCTACAGATACGCAGTATTTT. This chain joins TRBV7-2 and TRBJ2-3; 7 bases are shared with TRBD2. Germline assignment: CDR1 SGHTA and CDR2 FQGNSA. This CDR3 has 18 amino acids. The V gene end was trimmed by 1 base and the J gene end by 3 bases; junction bases not matched to a gene: 13.